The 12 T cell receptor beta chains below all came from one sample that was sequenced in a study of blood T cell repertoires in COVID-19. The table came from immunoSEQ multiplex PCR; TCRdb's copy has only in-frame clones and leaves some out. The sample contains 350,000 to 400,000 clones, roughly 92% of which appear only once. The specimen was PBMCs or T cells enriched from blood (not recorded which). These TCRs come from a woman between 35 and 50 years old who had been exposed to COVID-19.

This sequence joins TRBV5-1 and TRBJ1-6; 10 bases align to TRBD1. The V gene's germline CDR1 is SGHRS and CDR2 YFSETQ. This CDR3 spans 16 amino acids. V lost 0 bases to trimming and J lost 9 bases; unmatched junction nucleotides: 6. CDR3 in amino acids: CASSLGDRGLGSPLHF. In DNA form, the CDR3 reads TGCGCCAGCAGCTTGGGGGACAGGGGTCTTGGTTCACCCCTCCACTTT.

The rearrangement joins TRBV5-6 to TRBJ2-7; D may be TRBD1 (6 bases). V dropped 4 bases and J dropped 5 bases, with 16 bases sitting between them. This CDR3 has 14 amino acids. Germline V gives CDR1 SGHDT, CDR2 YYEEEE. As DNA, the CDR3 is TGTGCCAGCAGCATAGGGACACTACTAGACGAGCAGTACTTC. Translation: CASSIGTLLDEQYF.

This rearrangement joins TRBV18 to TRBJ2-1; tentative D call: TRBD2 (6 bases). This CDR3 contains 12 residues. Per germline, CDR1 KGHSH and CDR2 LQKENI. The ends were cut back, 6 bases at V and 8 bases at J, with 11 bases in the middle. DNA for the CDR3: TGTGCCAGCTCCGCGGAGGGCGATGAGCAGTTCTTC. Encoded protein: CASSAEGDEQFF.

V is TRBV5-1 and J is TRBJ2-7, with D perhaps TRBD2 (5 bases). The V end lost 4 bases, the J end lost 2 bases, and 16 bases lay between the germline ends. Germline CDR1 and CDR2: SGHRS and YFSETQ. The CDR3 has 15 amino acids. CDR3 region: CASSRTGERAYEQYF. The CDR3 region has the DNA TGCGCCAGCAGCCGGACCGGTGAGAGGGCCTACGAGCAGTACTTC.

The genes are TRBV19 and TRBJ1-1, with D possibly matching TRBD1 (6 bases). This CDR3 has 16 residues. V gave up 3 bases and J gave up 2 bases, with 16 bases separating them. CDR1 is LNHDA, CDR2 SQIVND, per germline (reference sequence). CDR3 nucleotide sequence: TGTGCCAGTAGTATTAGGGCGGGGGGGCACAACACTGAAGCTTTCTTT. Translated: CASSIRAGGHNTEAFF.

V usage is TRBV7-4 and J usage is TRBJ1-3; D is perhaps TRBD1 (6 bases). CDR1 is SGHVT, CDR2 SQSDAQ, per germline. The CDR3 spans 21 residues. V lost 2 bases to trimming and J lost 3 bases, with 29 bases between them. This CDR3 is CASSLILQGRGNPSGGNTIYF. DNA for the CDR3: TGTGCCAGCAGCTTAATTCTACAGGGCAGGGGAAACCCATCAGGTGGAAACACCATATATTTT.

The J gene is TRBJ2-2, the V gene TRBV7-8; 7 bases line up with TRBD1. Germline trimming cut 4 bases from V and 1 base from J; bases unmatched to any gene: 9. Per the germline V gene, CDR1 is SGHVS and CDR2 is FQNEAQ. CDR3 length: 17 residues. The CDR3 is CASSSRQGRGNTGELFF. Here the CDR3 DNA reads TGTGCCAGCAGCTCTAGACAGGGTCGGGGGAACACCGGGGAGCTGTTTTTT.

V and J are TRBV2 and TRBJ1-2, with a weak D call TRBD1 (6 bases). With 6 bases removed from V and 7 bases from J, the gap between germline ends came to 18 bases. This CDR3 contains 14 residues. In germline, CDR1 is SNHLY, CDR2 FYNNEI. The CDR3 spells CASRVQGPSSGYTF. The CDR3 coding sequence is TGTGCCAGCAGGGTACAGGGTCCTTCGAGTGGCTACACCTTC.

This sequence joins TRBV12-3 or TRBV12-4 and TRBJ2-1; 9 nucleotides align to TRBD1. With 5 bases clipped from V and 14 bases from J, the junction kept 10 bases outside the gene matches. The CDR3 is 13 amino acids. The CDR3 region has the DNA TGTGCCAGCAGTCCCCAAAGCCGGGACAGGGAGTTCTTC. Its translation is CASSPQSRDREFF.

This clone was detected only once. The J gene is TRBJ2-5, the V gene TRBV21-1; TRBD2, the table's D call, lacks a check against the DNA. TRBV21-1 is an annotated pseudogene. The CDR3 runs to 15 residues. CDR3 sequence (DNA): TGTGCCAGCAGCAAAGATGAGGCAGCCCAAGAGACCCAGTACTTC. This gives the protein CASSKDEAAQETQYF.

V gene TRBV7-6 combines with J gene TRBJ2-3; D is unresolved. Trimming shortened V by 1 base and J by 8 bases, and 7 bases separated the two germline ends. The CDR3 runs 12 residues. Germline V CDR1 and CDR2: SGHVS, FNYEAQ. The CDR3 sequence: CASSLGRGTQYF. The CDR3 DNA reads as TGTGCCAGCAGCTTAGGTCGCGGTACGCAGTATTTT.

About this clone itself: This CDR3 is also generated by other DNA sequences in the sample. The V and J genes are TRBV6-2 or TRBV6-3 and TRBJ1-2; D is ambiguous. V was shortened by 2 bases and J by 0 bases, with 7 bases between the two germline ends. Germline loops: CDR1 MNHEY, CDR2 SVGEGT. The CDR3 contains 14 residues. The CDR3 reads CASSYAGTNYGYTF. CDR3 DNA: TGTGCCAGCAGTTACGCAGGAACTAACTATGGCTACACCTTC.